Listed below are T cell receptor beta chains from one sample, sequenced in a study of T cells in Graves' hyperthyroidism and ophthalmopathy. MiXCR was run by TCRdb on the multiplex PCR reads, yielding one entry per CDR3 protein. The table has about 480,000 distinct CDR3 sequences, approximately 15% seen once. The specimen sequenced was blood. These TCRs come from a woman aged 18 to 35 with Graves' hyperthyroidism. CDR3s include the opening cysteine and the closing phenylalanine or tryptophan. The order of the fields is V gene, J gene, CDR3 length, clone size, D gene, CDR3 protein, CDR3 DNA. D genes are given only for firm matches. Only some rows state a clone size, as once, few, many or a class for expanded clones.

TRBV5-1	TRBJ2-3	14	many	-	CASSPDPSTDTQYF	TGCGCCAGCAGCCCAGATCCTTCCACAGATACGCAGTATTTT
TRBV30	TRBJ1-1	15	many	-	CAWSPPLGNAAEAFF	TGTGCCTGGAGTCCGCCGTTAGGGAATGCGGCTGAAGCTTTCTTT
TRBV25-1	TRBJ2-5	14	few	-	CATNNGGLQETQYF	TGTGCCACAAACAACGGGGGTCTCCAAGAGACCCAGTACTTC
TRBV27	TRBJ2-1	15	many	-	CASSLRLPSYNEQFF	TGTGCCAGCAGTTTAAGGCTACCTTCCTACAATGAGCAGTTCTTC
TRBV6-1	TRBJ1-1	12	many	-	CASRYQNTEAFF	TGTGCCAGCAGATACCAGAACACTGAAGCTTTCTTT
TRBV12-3/TRBV12-4	TRBJ1-5	15	many	-	CASSFTQGSNQPQHF	TGTGCCAGCAGTTTTACACAGGGTAGCAATCAGCCCCAGCATTTT
TRBV5-5	TRBJ1-2	17	-	-	CASSLRTTGPANYGYTF	TGTGCCAGCAGCCTCAGGACCACAGGGCCAGCTAACTATGGCTACACCTTC
TRBV29-1	TRBJ1-4	12	-	-	CSVVGNNEKLFF	TGCAGCGTTGTAGGTAACAATGAAAAACTGTTTTTT
TRBV5-5	TRBJ1-1	14	-	-	CASSLSQGRAEAFF	TGTGCCAGCAGCTTGAGTCAGGGGCGCGCTGAAGCTTTCTTT
TRBV6-1	TRBJ1-2	13	many	-	CASSVGTAYGYTF	TGTGCCAGCAGTGTCGGGACGGCCTATGGCTACACCTTC
TRBV2	TRBJ1-2	12	many	-	CASSEGGFGYTF	TGTGCCAGCAGTGAAGGAGGCTTTGGCTACACCTTC
TRBV9	TRBJ1-6	17	many	-	CASSPSRFIGRTSPLHF	TGTGCCAGCAGCCCATCTCGGTTCATCGGGCGAACTTCACCCCTCCACTTT
TRBV6-1	TRBJ1-6	17	few	-	CASSEAFTPNYNSPLHF	TGTGCCAGCAGTGAAGCTTTCACGCCTAACTATAATTCACCCCTCCACTTT
TRBV6-2/TRBV6-3	TRBJ1-1	14	many	-	CASSYQQGLTEAFF	TGTGCCAGCAGTTACCAACAGGGACTCACTGAAGCTTTCTTT
TRBV6-1	TRBJ2-7	14	many	TRBD1	CASIWRDRVGEQYF	TGTGCCAGCATTTGGCGGGACAGGGTGGGGGAGCAGTACTTC